The 2 T cell receptor beta chains reported below all come from one sample, sequenced in a study of T-cell memory formation after mild COVID-19. TCRdb reprocessed the 5' RACE reads with MiXCR, giving one entry per CDR3 protein. Among around 80,000 distinct CDR3 sequences, more than 11% were seen once, and the ten largest hold 25% to 35%. The sample consisted of PBMCs or a T cell subset sorted from them (not recorded which). The source of these receptors is an adult woman who had mild COVID-19 (a few samples of this study predate the infection). Cell type and time point are not known.

The rearrangement links TRBV12-3 or TRBV12-4 to TRBJ1-5; D unresolved. CDR3 length: 17 amino acids. Trimming removed 6 bases from V and 2 bases from J, with 20 bases in between. DNA for the CDR3: TGTGCCAGCAGCCTCCCCTTCGCGGTTCTAGGCAATCAGCCCCAGCATTTT. Translating it yields CASSLPFAVLGNQPQHF.

The rearrangement joins TRBV12-3 or TRBV12-4 to TRBJ1-5; D unresolved. The CDR3 runs to 14 residues. V lost 5 bases and J lost 4, with 12 bases in between. Here the CDR3 DNA reads TGTGCCAGCAGTCCCACGAACGGGAATCAGCCCCAGCATTTT. It specifies CASSPTNGNQPQHF.